The TCR beta chain described here comes from a study of liver allograft versus peripheral blood T cells. Across the whole study: What was compared were the T cell receptor repertoires in transplanted livers and those in the peripheral blood of recipients. Study-level points and caveats: Repertoires found inside liver allografts reportedly differed from T cell receptor repertoires in peripheral blood.

Via MiXCR, TCRdb re-called the reads, giving one row per CDR3 protein. The table for this sample gives roughly 80 distinct CDR3 sequences. CDR1 MNHEY and CDR2 SMNVEV come from the germline V gene (reference sequence). The CDR3 consists of 15 residues. Unmatched junction bases numbered 2, after V lost 1 base and J lost 3 bases. This clonotype is judged hyperexpanded (1% or more). The target antigen is unknown. This TCR derives from a human patient who had a liver transplant. The graft donor may be the source of some T cells. The V gene is TRBV27, the J gene TRBJ2-1; 8 bases agree with TRBD2. The CDR3 sequence is CASSLFGTSYNEQFF. CDR3 bases: TGTGCCAGCAGTTTATTCGGGACTAGCTACAATGAGCAGTTCTTC.